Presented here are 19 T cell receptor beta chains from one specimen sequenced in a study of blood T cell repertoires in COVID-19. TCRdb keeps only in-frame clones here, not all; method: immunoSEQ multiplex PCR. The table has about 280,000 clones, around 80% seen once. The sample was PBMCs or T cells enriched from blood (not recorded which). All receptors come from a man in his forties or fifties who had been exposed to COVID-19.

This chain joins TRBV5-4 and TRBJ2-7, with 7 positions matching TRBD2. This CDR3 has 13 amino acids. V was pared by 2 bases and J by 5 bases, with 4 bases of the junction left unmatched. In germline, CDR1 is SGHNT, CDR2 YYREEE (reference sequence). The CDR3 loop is CASSFPGTNEQYF. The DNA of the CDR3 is TGTGCCAGCAGCTTCCCAGGGACTAACGAGCAGTACTTC.

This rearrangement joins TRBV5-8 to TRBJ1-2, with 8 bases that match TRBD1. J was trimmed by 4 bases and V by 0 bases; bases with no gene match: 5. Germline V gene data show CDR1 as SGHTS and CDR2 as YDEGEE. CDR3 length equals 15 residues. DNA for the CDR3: TGTGCCAGCAGCTTGGGGGGACAGGTGGCCTATGGCTACACCTTC. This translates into CASSLGGQVAYGYTF.

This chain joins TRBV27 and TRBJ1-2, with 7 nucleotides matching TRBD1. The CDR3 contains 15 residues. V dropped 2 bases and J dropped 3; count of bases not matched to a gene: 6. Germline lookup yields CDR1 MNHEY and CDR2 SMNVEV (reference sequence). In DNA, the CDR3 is TGTGCCAGCAGTTTAAGCCAGGGGGGCGACTATGGCTACACCTTC. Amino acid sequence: CASSLSQGGDYGYTF.

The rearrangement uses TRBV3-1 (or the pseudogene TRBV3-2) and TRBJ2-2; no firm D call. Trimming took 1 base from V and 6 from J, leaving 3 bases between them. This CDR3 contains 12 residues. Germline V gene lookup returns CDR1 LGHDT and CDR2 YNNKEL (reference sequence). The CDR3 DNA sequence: TGTGCCAGCAGCCAAGGCGCCGGGGAGCTGTTTTTT. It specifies CASSQGAGELFF.

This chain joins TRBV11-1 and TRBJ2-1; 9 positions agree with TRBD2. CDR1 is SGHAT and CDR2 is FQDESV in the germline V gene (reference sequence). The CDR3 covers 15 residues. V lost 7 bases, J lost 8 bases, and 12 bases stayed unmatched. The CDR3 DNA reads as TGTGCCAGCAAGGTTAGCGTAGCGGGAGAGTATGAGCAGTTCTTC. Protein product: CASKVSVAGEYEQFF.

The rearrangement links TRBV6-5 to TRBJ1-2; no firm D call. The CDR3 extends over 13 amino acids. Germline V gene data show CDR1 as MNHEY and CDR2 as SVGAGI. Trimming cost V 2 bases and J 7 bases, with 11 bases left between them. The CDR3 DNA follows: TGTGCCAGCAGTTACGAGGGTTTTCGTGGCTACACCTTC. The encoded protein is CASSYEGFRGYTF.

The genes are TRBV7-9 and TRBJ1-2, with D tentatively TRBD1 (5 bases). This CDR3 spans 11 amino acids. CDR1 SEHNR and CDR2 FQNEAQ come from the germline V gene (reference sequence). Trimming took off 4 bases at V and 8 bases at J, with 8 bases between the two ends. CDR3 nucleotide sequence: TGTGCCAGCAGCTCGACAGACGGCTACACCTTC. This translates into CASSSTDGYTF.

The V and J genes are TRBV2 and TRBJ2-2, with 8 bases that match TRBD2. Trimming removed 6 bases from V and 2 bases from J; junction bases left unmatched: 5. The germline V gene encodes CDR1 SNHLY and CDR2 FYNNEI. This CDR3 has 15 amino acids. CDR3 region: CASRLADINTGELFF. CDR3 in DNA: TGTGCCAGCAGACTAGCGGACATAAACACCGGGGAGCTGTTTTTT.

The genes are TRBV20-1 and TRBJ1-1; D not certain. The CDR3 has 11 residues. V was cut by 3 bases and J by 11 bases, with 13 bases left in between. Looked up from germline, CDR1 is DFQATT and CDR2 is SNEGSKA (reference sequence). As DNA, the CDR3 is TGCAGTGCTAGCCAAACCATCGGGGCTTTCTTT. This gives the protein CSASQTIGAFF.

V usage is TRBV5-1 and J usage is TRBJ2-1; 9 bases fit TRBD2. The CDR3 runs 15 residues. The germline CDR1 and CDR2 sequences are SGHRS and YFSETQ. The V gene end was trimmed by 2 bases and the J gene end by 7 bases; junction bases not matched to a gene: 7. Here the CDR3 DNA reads TGCGCCAGCAGCTTTGCGGGAGGGCCGGGGAATGAGCAGTTCTTC. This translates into CASSFAGGPGNEQFF.

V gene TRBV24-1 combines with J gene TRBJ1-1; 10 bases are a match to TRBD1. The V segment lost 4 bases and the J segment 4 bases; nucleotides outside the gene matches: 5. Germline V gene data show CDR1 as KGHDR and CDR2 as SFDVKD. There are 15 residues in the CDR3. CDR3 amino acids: CATSEPGQGFTEAFF. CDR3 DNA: TGTGCCACCAGTGAACCGGGACAGGGGTTCACTGAAGCTTTCTTT.

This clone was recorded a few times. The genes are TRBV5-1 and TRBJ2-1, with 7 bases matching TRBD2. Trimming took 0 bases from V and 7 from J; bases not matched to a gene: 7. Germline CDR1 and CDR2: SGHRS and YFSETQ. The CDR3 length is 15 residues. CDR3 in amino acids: CASSLGETAGNEQFF. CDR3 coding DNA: TGCGCCAGCAGCTTGGGCGAGACAGCGGGGAATGAGCAGTTCTTC.

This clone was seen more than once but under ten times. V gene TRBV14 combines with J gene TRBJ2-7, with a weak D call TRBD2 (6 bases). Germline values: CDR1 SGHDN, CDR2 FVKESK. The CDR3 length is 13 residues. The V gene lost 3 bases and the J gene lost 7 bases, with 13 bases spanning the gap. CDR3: CASSQIQTSEQYF. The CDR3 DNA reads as TGTGCCAGCAGCCAGATACAGACTAGTGAGCAGTACTTC.

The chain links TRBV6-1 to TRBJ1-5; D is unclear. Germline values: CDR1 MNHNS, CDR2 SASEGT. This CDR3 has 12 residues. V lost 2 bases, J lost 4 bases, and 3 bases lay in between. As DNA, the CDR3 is TGTGCCAGCAGTGAAATAAATCAGCCCCAGCATTTT. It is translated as CASSEINQPQHF.

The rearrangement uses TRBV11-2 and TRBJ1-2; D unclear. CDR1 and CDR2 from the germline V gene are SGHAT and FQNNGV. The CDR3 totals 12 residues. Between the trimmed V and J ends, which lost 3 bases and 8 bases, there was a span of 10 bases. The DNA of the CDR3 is TGTGCCAGCAGCTTTTTACTCGGGGGCTACACCTTC. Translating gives CASSFLLGGYTF. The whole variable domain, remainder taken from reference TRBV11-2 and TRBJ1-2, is EAGVAQSPRYKIIEKRQSVAFWCNPISGHATLYWYQQILGQGPKLLIQFQNNGVVDDSQLPKDRFSAERLKGVDSTLKIQPAKLEDSAVYLCASSFLLGGYTFGSGTRLTVV.

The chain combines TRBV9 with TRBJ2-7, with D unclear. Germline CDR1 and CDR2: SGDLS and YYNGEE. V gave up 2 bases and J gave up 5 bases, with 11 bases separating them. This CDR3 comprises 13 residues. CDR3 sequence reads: CASSVGSLNEQYF. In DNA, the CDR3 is TGTGCCAGCAGCGTTGGTAGTCTCAACGAGCAGTACTTC.

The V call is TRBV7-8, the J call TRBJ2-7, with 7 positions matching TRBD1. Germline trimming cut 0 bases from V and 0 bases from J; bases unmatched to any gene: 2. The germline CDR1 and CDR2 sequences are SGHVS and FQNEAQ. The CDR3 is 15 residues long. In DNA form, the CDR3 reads TGTGCCAGCAGCTTAGCCGGGGACAGCTCCTACGAGCAGTACTTC. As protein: CASSLAGDSSYEQYF.

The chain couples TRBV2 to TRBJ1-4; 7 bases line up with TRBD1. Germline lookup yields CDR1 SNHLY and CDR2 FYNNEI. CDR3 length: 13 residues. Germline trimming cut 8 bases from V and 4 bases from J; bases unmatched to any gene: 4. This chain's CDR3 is CASGGTDNEKLFF. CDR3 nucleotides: TGTGCCAGCGGGGGGACAGATAATGAAAAACTGTTTTTT.

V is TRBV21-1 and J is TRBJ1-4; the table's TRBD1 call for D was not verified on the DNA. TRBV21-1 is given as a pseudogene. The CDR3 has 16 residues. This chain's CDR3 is CASTIQEQGPNEKLFF. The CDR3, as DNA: TGTGCCAGCACCATACAAGAACAGGGACCTAATGAAAAACTGTTTTTT.